This entry features one TCR beta chain sequence. No antigen is known for it. The V end was cut by 6 bases, the J end by 1 base, with 15 bases between. The CDR3 is 15 residues long. CDR1 is LNHDA, CDR2 SQIVND, per germline (reference sequence). The entry originates in a study of beta chain features in type 1 diabetes. Study observations and caveats: TCRB CDR3 length was moderately but significantly reduced in all four CD4+ subsets of Type 1 diabetes patients. Insertions were fewer and deletions more numerous at VDJ junctions in type 1 diabetes patients.

Reverse transcribing all isolated RNA meant expressed TCRB transcripts were sequenced. Naive, central memory and regulatory T cell samples came to a mean of about 4 million reads. TCRdb's copy holds only in-frame clones and misses some; the assay was immunoSEQ multiplex PCR. Counted here are 600,000 to 700,000 clones, around 11% occurring once; the ten biggest clones make up over 0.1%. The chain recombines TRBV19 with TRBJ1-1, with a weak D call TRBD1 (6 bases). Sequencing was performed on naive CD4+ T cells from blood. This TCR was recovered from a man younger than 40 with type 1 diabetes. The CDR3 DNA follows: TGTGCCAGTAGAGAACAGACAGGATCGAACACTGAAGCTTTCTTT. Its translation: CASREQTGSNTEAFF. Based on the CDR3 plus reference TRBV19 and TRBJ1-1, the full variable domain is DGGITQSPKYLFRKEGQNVTLSCEQNLNHDAMYWYRQDPGQGLRLIYYSQIVNDFQKGDIAEGYSVSREKKESFPLTVTSAQKNPTAFYLCASREQTGSNTEAFFGQGTRLTVV.